This T cell receptor beta chain stems from a study of blood T cells in healthy people across ages. On the study more broadly: When template switching was applied, about one barcoded beta molecule was captured per two T cells.

J gave up 1 base and V 1 base, and 8 bases lay outside the gene matches. The CDR3 is made up of 16 amino acids. CDR1 and CDR2 from the germline V gene are SQVTM and ANQGSEA. Healthy Caucasian individuals from Russia aged 6 to 90 were enrolled as donors. Isolation of PBMCs gave at least 7 million cells per sample. Then a second PCR, running about 6 to 12 cycles, was carried out with a sample-barcoded 5' primer and a J-beta primer mix. TCRdb reanalysed the 5' RACE reads using MiXCR and keeps one entry per CDR3 protein. The data show about 1.4 million distinct CDR3 sequences, approximately 59% seen once.

This TCR was recovered from a young man in good health. Specimen: blood. This chain connects TRBV29-1 to TRBJ2-3; 7 bases map to TRBD2. The CDR3: CSVEGLAVSGTDTQYF. CDR3 sequence (DNA): TGCAGCGTTGAAGGGCTAGCGGTTTCAGGCACAGATACGCAGTATTTT.